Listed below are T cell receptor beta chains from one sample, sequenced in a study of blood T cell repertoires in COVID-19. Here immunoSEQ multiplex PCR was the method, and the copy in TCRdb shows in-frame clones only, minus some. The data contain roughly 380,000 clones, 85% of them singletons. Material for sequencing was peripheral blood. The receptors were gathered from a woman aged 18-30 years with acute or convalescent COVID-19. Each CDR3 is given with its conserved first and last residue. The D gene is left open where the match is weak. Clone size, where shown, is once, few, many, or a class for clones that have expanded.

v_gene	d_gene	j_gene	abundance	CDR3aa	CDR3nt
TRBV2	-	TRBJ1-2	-	CASSRTVYGYTF	TGTGCCAGCAGTCGGACAGTATATGGCTACACCTTC
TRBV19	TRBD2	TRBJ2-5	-	CVPVLYRTSWETQYF	TGTGTCCCCGTTCTGTATAGGACTAGCTGGGAGACCCAGTACTTC
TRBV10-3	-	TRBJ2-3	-	CAISESARNTDTQYF	TGTGCCATCAGTGAGTCGGCCCGAAACACAGATACGCAGTATTTT
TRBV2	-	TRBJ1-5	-	CASSDSREGQPQHF	TGTGCCAGCAGTGACTCCCGGGAGGGTCAGCCCCAGCATTTT
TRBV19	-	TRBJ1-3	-	CASSATGSGNTIYF	TGTGCCAGTAGTGCGACGGGCTCTGGAAACACCATATATTTT
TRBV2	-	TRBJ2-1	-	CANRLERESEQFF	TGTGCCAACCGACTAGAGAGGGAGAGTGAGCAGTTCTTC
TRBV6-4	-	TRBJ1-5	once	CASSLQANQPQHF	TGTGCCAGCAGTTTACAGGCGAATCAGCCCCAGCATTTT
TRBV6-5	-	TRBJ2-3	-	CASRRDRTAEYF	TGTGCCAGCAGGAGGGACCGGACAGCGGAGTATTTT
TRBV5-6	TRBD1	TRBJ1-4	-	CASRRGQGDEKLFF	TGTGCCAGCAGACGCGGACAGGGGGATGAAAAACTGTTTTTT
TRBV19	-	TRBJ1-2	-	CASGFTVDHYGYTF	TGTGCCTCAGGGTTTACGGTCGACCACTATGGCTACACCTTC
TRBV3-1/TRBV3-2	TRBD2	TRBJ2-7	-	CASSQASGGTEYFYEQYF	TGTGCCAGCAGCCAAGCTTCGGGGGGAACCGAATATTTCTACGAGCAGTACTTC
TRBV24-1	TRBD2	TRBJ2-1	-	CATATGLAGEGEQFF	TGTGCCACCGCCACAGGACTAGCGGGAGAGGGAGAGCAGTTCTTC
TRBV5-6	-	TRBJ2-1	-	CASSRRLEQFF	TGTGCCAGCAGCCGTCGGTTAGAGCAGTTCTTC
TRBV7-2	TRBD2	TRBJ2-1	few	CASSRTELAGYNEQFF	TGTGCCAGCAGCCGTACCGAACTAGCGGGGTACAATGAGCAGTTCTTC
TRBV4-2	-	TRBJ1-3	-	CASSQAGSGNTIYF	TGTGCCAGCAGCCAAGCGGGCTCTGGAAACACCATATATTTT